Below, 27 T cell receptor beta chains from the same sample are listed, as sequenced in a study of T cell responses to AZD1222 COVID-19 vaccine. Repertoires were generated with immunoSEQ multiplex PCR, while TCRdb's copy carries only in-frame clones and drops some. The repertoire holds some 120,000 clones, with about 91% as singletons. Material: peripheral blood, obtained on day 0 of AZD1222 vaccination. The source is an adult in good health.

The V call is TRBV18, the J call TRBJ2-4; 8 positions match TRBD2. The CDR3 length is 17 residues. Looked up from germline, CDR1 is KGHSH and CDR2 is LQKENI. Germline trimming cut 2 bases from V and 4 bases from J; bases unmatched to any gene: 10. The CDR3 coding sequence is TGTGCCAGCTCACCAGATCTTGGAGCGGGAGTTAAAAACATTCAGTACTTC. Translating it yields CASSPDLGAGVKNIQYF. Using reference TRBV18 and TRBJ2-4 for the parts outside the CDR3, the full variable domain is NAGVMQNPRHLVRRRGQEARLRCSPMKGHSHVYWYRQLPEEGLKFMVYLQKENIIDESGMPKERFSAEFPKEGPSILRIQQVVRGDSAAYFCASSPDLGAGVKNIQYFGAGTRLSVL.

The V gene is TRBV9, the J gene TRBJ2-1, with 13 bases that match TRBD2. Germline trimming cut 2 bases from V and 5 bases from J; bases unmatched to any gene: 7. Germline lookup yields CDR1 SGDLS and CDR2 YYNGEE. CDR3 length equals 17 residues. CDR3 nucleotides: TGTGCCAGCAGCGTTACCGGGACTAGCGGGATAGACAATGAGCAGTTCTTC. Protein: CASSVTGTSGIDNEQFF.

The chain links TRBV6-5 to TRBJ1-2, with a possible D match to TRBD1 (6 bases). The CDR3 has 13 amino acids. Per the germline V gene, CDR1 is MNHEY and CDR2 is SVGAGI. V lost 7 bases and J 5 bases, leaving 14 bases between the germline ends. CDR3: CASTGGQIYGYTF. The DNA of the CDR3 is TGTGCCAGCACCGGGGGACAAATTTATGGCTACACCTTC.

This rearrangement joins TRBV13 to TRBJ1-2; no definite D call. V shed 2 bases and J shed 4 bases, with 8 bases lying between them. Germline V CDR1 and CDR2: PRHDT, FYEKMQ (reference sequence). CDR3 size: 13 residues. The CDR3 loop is CASSLIVGYGYTF. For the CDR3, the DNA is TGTGCCAGCAGCTTAATTGTGGGCTATGGCTACACCTTC.

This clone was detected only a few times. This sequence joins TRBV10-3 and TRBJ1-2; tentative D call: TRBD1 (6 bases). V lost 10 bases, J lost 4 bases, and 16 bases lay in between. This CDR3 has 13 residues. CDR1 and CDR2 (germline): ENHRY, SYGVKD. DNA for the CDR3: TGTGCCACCGAGGAAGACAGGAGCTATGGCTACACCTTC. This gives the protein CATEEDRSYGYTF.

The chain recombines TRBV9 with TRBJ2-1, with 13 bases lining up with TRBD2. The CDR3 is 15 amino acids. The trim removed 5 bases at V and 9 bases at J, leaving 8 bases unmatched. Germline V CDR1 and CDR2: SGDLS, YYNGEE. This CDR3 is CASSLLAGGPGEQFF. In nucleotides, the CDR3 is TGTGCCAGCAGTTTACTAGCGGGAGGGCCGGGTGAGCAGTTCTTC.

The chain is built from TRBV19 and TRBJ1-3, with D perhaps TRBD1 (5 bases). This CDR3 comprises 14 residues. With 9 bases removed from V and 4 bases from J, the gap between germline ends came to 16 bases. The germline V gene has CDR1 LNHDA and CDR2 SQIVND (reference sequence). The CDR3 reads CASHPAGQGNTIYF. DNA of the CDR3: TGTGCCAGCCACCCCGCGGGGCAAGGAAACACCATATATTTT. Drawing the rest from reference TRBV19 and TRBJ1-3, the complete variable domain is DGGITQSPKYLFRKEGQNVTLSCEQNLNHDAMYWYRQDPGQGLRLIYYSQIVNDFQKGDIAEGYSVSREKKESFPLTVTSAQKNPTAFYLCASHPAGQGNTIYFGEGSWLTVV.

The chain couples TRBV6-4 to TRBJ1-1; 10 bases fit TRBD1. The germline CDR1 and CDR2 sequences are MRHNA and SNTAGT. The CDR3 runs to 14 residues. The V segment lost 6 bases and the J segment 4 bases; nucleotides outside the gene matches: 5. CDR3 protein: CASSPGQGFTEAFF. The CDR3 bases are TGTGCCAGCAGCCCGGGACAGGGGTTCACTGAAGCTTTCTTT.

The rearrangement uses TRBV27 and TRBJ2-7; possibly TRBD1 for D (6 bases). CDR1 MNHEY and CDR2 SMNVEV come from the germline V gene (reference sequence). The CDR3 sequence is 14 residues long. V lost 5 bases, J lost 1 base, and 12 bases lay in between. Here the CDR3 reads CASSTYRDSYEQYF. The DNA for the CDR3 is TGTGCCAGCAGTACATACAGGGATTCCTACGAGCAGTACTTC.

CDR3 sequence (DNA): TGTGCCAGCAGCCTGGACGGCAGAAACACCATATATTTT. The encoded protein is CASSLDGRNTIYF. This sequence joins TRBV13 and TRBJ1-3; D unclear. The V gene's germline CDR1 is PRHDT and CDR2 FYEKMQ (reference sequence). CDR3 length: 13 residues. V was trimmed by 5 bases and J by 5 bases, leaving 10 bases between them.

CDR3 nucleotide sequence: TGCGCCAGCAGCTTCGGGGGCACGGTCAACGGCTACGAGCAGTACTTC. It encodes CASSFGGTVNGYEQYF. This chain joins TRBV5-1 and TRBJ2-7; D is possibly TRBD1 or TRBD2 (6 bases each). This CDR3 has 16 residues. CDR1 is SGHRS and CDR2 is YFSETQ in the germline V gene. V was cut by 2 bases and J by 3 bases, with 18 bases left in between. Full variable domain (missing parts from reference TRBV5-1 and TRBJ2-7): KAGVTQTPRYLIKTRGQQVTLSCSPISGHRSVSWYQQTPGQGLQFLFEYFSETQRNKGNFPGRFSGRQFSNSRSEMNVSTLELGDSALYLCASSFGGTVNGYEQYFGPGTRLTVT.

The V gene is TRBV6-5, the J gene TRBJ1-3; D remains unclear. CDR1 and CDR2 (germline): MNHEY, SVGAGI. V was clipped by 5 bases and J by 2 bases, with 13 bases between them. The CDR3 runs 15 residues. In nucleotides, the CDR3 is TGTGCCAGCAGTACAAGGAGCGATCCTGGAAACACCATATATTTT. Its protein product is CASSTRSDPGNTIYF.

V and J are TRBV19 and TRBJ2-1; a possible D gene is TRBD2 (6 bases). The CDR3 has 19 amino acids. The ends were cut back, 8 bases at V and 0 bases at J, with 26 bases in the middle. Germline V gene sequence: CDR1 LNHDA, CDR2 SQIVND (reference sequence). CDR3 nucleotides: TGTGCCAGTGCGCTCCCTACCCTGGGGGGAGAGGGCTCCTACAATGAGCAGTTCTTC. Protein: CASALPTLGGEGSYNEQFF.

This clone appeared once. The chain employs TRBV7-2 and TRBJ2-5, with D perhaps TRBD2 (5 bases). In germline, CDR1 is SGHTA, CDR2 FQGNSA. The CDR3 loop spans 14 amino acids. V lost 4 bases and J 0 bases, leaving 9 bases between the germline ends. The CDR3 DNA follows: TGTGCCAGCAGCTACCAGCGGAACCAAGAGACCCAGTACTTC. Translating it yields CASSYQRNQETQYF.

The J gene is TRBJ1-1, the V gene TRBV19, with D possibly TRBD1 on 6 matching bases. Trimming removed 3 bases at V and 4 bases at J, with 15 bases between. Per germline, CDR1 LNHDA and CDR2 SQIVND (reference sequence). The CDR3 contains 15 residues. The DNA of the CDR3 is TGTGCCAGTAGTATGGGGGGTGTGGGGGCCACTGAAGCTTTCTTT. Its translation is CASSMGGVGATEAFF.

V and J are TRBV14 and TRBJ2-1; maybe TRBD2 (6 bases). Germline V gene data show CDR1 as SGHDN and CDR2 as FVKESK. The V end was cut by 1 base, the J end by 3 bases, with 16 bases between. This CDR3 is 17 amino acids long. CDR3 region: CASSQGLGGSLYNEQFF. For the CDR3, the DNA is TGTGCCAGCAGCCAAGGCCTGGGGGGAAGCCTCTACAATGAGCAGTTCTTC.

The DNA for the CDR3 is TGTGCCAGCAGCCGTGCAGGGTTTAGCGAGCAGTACTTC. This sequence encodes CASSRAGFSEQYF. V usage is TRBV7-9 and J usage is TRBJ2-7; D might be TRBD1 (5 bases). CDR1 and CDR2 (germline): SEHNR, FQNEAQ (reference sequence). There are 13 residues in the CDR3. Trimming removed 5 bases at V and 6 bases at J, with 14 bases between.

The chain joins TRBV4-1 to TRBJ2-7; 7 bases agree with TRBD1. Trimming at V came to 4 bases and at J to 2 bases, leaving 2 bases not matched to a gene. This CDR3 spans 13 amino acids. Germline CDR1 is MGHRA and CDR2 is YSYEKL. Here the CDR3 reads CASSLGTAYEQYF. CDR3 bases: TGCGCCAGCAGCCTCGGGACAGCCTACGAGCAGTACTTC.

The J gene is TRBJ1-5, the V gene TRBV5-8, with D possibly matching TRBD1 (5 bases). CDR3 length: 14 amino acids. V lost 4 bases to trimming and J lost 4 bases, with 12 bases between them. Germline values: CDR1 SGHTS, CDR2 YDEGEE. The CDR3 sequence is CASSPRDGNQPQHF. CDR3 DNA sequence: TGTGCCAGCAGCCCCCGGGACGGAAATCAGCCCCAGCATTTT.

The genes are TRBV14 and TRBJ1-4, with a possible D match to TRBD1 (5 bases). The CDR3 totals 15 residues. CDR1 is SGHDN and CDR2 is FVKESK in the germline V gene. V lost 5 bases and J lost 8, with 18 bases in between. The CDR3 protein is CASSNQGLLIEKLFF. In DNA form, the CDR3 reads TGTGCCAGCAGCAACCAGGGATTACTAATCGAAAAACTGTTTTTT.

The CDR3 loop reads CSAADRPTNEKLFF. CDR3 bases: TGCAGCGCCGCCGACCGACCAACTAATGAAAAACTGTTTTTT. The rearrangement links TRBV29-1 to TRBJ1-4; D remains unclear. The V end was cut by 7 bases, the J end by 0 bases, with 12 bases between. CDR1 and CDR2 from the germline V gene are SQVTM and ANQGSEA. The CDR3 length is 14 residues. The full variable domain, its missing parts supplied by reference TRBV29-1 and TRBJ1-4, is SAVISQKPSRDICQRGTSLTIQCQVDSQVTMMFWYRQQPGQSLTLIATANQGSEATYESGFVIDKFPISRPNLTFSTLTVSNMSPEDSSIYLCSAADRPTNEKLFFGSGTQLSVL.

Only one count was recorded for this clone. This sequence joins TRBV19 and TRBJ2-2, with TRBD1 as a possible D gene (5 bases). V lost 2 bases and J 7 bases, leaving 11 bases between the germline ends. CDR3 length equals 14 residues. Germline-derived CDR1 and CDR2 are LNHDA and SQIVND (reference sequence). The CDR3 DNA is TGTGCCAGTAGTATATCTACAGGCGGCGGGGAGCTGTTTTTT. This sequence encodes CASSISTGGGELFF.

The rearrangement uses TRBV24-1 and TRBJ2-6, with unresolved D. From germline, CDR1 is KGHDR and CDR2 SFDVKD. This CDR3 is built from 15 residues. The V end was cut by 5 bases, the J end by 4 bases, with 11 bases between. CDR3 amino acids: CATSGYSDGANVLTF. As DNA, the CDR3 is TGTGCCACCAGTGGGTACTCGGACGGGGCCAACGTCCTGACTTTC.

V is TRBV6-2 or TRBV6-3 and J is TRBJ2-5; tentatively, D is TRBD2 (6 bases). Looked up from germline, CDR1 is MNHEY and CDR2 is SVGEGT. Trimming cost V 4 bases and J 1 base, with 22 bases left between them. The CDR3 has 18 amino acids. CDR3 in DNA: TGTGCCAGCAGTTTCGGGACTCAAACCTGGGGGGTCCAAGAGACCCAGTACTTC. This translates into CASSFGTQTWGVQETQYF.

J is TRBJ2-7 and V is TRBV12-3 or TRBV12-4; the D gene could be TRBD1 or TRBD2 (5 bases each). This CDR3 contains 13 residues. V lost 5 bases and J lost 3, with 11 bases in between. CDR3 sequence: CASSRVGGYEQYF. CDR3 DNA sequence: TGTGCCAGCAGTCGCGTTGGGGGCTACGAGCAGTACTTC.

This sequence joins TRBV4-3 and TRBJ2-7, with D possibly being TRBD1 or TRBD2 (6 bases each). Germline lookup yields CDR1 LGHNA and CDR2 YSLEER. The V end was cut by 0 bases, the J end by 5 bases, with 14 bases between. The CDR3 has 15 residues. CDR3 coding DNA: TGCGCCAGCAGCCAAGATATGAGGGGGGACGACGAGCAGTACTTC. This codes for CASSQDMRGDDEQYF.

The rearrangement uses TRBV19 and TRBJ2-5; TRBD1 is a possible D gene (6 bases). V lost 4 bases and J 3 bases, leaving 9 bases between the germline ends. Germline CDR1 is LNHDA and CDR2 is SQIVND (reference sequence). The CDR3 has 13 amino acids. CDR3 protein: CASSNGQKETQYF. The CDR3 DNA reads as TGTGCCAGTAGTAACGGACAGAAAGAGACCCAGTACTTC.